The T cell receptor beta chain described here comes from a study of CD8+ T cells in alopecia areata. TCR sequencing used cDNA made by reverse transcription of extracted RNA. Libraries were prepared by immunoSEQ multiplex PCR; TCRdb keeps only in-frame clonotypes and omits some of them. The sample shows fewer than 250,000 clones, about 60% of them seen only once. Sequenced here: CD4+ T cells sorted from blood, sampled at week 0. This receptor was identified in a human donor with alopecia areata.

The CDR3 DNA reads TGTGCCAGCAGTGTTCAAAAACCCCGGGACAGAGGCTACACCTTC. Amino acid sequence: CASSVQKPRDRGYTF. The chain is built from TRBV6-1 and TRBJ1-2; 7 bases map to TRBD1. The V segment lost 4 bases and the J segment 8 bases; nucleotides outside the gene matches: 13. The CDR3 contains 15 residues. The germline CDR1 and CDR2 sequences are MNHNS and SASEGT.